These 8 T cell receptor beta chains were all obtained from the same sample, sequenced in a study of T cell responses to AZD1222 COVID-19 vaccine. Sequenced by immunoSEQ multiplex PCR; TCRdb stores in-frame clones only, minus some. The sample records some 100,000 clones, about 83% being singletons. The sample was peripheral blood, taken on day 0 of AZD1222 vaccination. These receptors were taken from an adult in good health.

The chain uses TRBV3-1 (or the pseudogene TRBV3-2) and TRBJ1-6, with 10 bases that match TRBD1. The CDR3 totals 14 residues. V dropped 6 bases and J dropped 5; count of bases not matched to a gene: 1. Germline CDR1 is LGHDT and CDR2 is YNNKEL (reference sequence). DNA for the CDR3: TGTGCCAGCAGAGGGACAGGGGATAATTCACCCCTCCACTTT. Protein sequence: CASRGTGDNSPLHF.

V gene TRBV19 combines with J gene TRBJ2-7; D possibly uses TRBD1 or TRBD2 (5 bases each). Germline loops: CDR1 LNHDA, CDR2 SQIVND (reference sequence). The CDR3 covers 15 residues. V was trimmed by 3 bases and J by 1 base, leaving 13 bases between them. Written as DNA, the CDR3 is TGTGCCAGTAGTATGGGAATGGGGGAATCCTACGAGCAGTACTTC. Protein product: CASSMGMGESYEQYF.

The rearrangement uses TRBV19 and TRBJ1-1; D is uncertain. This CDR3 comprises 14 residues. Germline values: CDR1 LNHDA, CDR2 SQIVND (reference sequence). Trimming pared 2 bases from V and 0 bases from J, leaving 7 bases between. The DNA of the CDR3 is TGTGCCAGTAGTATAAGGAACATGAACACTGAAGCTTTCTTT. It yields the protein CASSIRNMNTEAFF. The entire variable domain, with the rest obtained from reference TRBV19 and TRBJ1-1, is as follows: DGGITQSPKYLFRKEGQNVTLSCEQNLNHDAMYWYRQDPGQGLRLIYYSQIVNDFQKGDIAEGYSVSREKKESFPLTVTSAQKNPTAFYLCASSIRNMNTEAFFGQGTRLTVV.

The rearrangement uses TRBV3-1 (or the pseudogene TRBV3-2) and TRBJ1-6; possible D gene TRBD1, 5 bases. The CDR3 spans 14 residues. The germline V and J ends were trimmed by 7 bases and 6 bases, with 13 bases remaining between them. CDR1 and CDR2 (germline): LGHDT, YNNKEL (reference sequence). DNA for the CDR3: TGTGCCAGCACCCGGGGCCCCAGTAATTCACCCCTCCACTTT. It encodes CASTRGPSNSPLHF.

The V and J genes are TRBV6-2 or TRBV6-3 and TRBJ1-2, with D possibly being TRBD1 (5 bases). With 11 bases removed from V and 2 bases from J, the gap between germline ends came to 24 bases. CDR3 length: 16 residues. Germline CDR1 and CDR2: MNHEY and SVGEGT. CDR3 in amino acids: CARRPQGPTPNYGYTF. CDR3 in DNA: TGTGCCCGCCGCCCGCAGGGCCCTACCCCGAACTATGGCTACACCTTC.

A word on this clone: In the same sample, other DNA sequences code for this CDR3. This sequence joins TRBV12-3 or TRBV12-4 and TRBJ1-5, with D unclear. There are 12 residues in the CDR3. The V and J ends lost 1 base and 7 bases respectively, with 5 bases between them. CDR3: CASSLGGQPQHF. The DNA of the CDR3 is TGTGCCAGCAGTTTAGGAGGGCAGCCCCAGCATTTT.

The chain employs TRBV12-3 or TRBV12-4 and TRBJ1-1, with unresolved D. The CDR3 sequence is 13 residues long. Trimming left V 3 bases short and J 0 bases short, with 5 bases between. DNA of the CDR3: TGTGCCAGCAGTTTCCACCTGAACACTGAAGCTTTCTTT. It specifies CASSFHLNTEAFF.

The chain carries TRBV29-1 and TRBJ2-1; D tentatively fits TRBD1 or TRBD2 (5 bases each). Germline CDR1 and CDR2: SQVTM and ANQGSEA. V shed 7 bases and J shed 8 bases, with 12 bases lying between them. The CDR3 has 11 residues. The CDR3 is CSAQMGDEQFF. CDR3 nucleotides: TGCAGCGCCCAGATGGGGGATGAGCAGTTCTTC.